The 32 T cell receptor beta chains given below trace back to one sample, sequenced in a study of CD8 T cells in ankylosing spondylitis. From the 5' RACE reads, TCRdb called clonotypes with MiXCR, one entry per CDR3 protein. The data hold about 150,000 distinct CDR3 sequences, with more than 40% observed a single time. Sequencing was carried out using synovial fluid, either unsorted or a sorted T cell fraction (not recorded which). The receptors come from a male donor with ankylosing spondylitis.

The rearrangement links TRBV7-9 to TRBJ2-7; TRBD1 or TRBD2 may be the D gene (5 bases each). This CDR3 has 16 amino acids. Germline V gene sequence: CDR1 SEHNR, CDR2 FQNEAQ (reference sequence). V was shortened by 3 bases and J by 2 bases, with 17 bases between the two germline ends. This chain's CDR3 is CASSFLGDETPYEQYF. DNA of the CDR3: TGTGCCAGCAGCTTCCTAGGGGACGAAACCCCCTACGAGCAGTACTTC.

This clonotype turned up a few times. The chain links TRBV11-1 to TRBJ1-3, with 9 bases aligning to TRBD1. The CDR3 runs to 20 residues. Trimming at V came to 5 bases and at J to 2 bases, leaving 19 bases not matched to a gene. CDR1 is SGHAT and CDR2 is FQDESV in the germline V gene (reference sequence). The CDR3 nucleotides are TGTGCCAGCAGCCCGGGGACAGGGATTAAGTTCGTCAGCCCTGGAAACACCATATATTTT. This sequence encodes CASSPGTGIKFVSPGNTIYF.

The chain joins TRBV4-1 to TRBJ1-4, with 8 nucleotides matching TRBD1. Germline-derived CDR1 and CDR2 are MGHRA and YSYEKL. The CDR3 has 18 amino acids. V gave up 2 bases and J gave up 7 bases; unmatched junction bases: 15. CDR3 amino acids: CASSQLRGQGARPEKLFF. The DNA for the CDR3 is TGCGCCAGCAGCCAACTCCGGGGCCAGGGGGCGCGCCCTGAAAAACTGTTTTTT.

V usage is TRBV28 and J usage is TRBJ2-7, with D perhaps given as TRBD1 or TRBD2 (5 bases each). The V gene's germline CDR1 is MDHEN and CDR2 SYDVKM. The CDR3 totals 13 residues. The V gene lost 11 bases and the J gene lost 3 bases, with 17 bases spanning the gap. CDR3 loop: CAAARDGNYEQYF. The CDR3 nucleotides are TGTGCCGCCGCCCGGGACGGCAACTACGAGCAGTACTTC.

This clonotype occurred a few times. The CDR3, as DNA: TGTGCCAGCAGCCCCATAATGGGCGATGAGCAGTTCTTC. Its translation is CASSPIMGDEQFF. The rearrangement uses TRBV5-6 and TRBJ2-1; D remains unclear. This CDR3 spans 13 amino acids. Trimming left V 4 bases short and J 8 bases short, with 13 bases between. Germline CDR1 SGHDT, CDR2 YYEEEE.

The genes are TRBV29-1 and TRBJ2-7; 8 bases agree with TRBD2. Trimming at V came to 2 bases and at J to 4 bases, leaving 10 bases not matched to a gene. CDR3 length equals 15 residues. The germline V gene encodes CDR1 SQVTM and CDR2 ANQGSEA. CDR3: CSVEMASGHNYEQYF. The CDR3 nucleotides read TGCAGCGTTGAAATGGCTAGCGGGCATAATTACGAGCAGTACTTC.

The chain uses TRBV7-3 and TRBJ2-3; D might be TRBD2 (5 bases). The CDR3 spans 13 residues. V lost 2 bases and J lost 5, with 8 bases in between. CDR1 is SGHTA, CDR2 FQGTGA, per germline. The CDR3 region is CASSLQAGDTQYF. The CDR3 DNA reads TGTGCCAGCAGCTTACAGGCGGGAGATACGCAGTATTTT.

This clonotype was detected only a few times. V usage is TRBV10-3 and J usage is TRBJ1-2; no definite D call. Trimming took 6 bases from V and 2 from J, leaving 10 bases between them. The CDR3 covers 13 residues. Looked up from germline, CDR1 is ENHRY and CDR2 is SYGVKD. The CDR3 sequence is CAISRFRNYGYTF. The CDR3 coding sequence is TGTGCCATCAGCCGATTCCGGAACTATGGCTACACCTTC.

The chain is built from TRBV7-9 and TRBJ2-1, with D perhaps matching TRBD2 (6 bases). CDR3 length: 16 amino acids. Germline CDR1 SEHNR, CDR2 FQNEAQ (reference sequence). Deletions cut 2 bases from V and 8 bases from J, with 19 bases between. In DNA form, the CDR3 reads TGTGCCAGCAGCTTACGAACTAGCCGCCCTCCCTATGAGCAGTTCTTC. It yields the protein CASSLRTSRPPYEQFF.

The J gene is TRBJ1-1, the V gene TRBV20-1, with a tentative D call TRBD1 (5 bases). Trimming cost V 1 base and J 3 bases, with 15 bases left between them. This CDR3 comprises 15 residues. CDR1 DFQATT and CDR2 SNEGSKA come from the germline V gene (reference sequence). CDR3 residues: CSARGLGRGDTEAFF. CDR3 coding DNA: TGCAGTGCTAGAGGCCTGGGGCGCGGTGACACTGAAGCTTTCTTT.

The sample holds a few counts of this clonotype. This rearrangement joins TRBV27 to TRBJ2-1; TRBD1 might be the D (6 bases). The CDR3 has 16 amino acids. From germline, CDR1 is MNHEY and CDR2 SMNVEV (reference sequence). Trimming left V 0 bases short and J 4 bases short, with 13 bases between. For the CDR3, the DNA is TGTGCCAGCAGTTTATCGGGGGTACAGGGATACAATGAGCAGTTCTTC. It is translated as CASSLSGVQGYNEQFF.

The table lists this clonotype with many counts. The V and J genes are TRBV20-1 and TRBJ2-2; possibly TRBD1 for D (7 bases). This CDR3 comprises 14 residues. The V end lost 4 bases, the J end lost 3 bases, and 12 bases lay between the germline ends. The germline CDR1 and CDR2 sequences are DFQATT and SNEGSKA (reference sequence). CDR3 region: CSATQGGDTGELFF. In DNA, the CDR3 is TGCAGTGCTACGCAGGGGGGCGACACCGGGGAGCTGTTTTTT.

V gene TRBV6-2 or TRBV6-3 combines with J gene TRBJ1-6; D is perhaps TRBD1 (5 bases). The V end lost 2 bases, the J end lost 9 bases, and 14 bases lay between the germline ends. Germline V gene sequence: CDR1 MNHEY, CDR2 SVGEGT. The CDR3 spans 15 residues. CDR3 sequence (DNA): TGTGCCAGCAGTTACGAGGCAGGGCCGGTTTCACCCCTCCACTTT. It is translated as CASSYEAGPVSPLHF.

The table lists this clonotype with a few counts. The rearrangement links TRBV7-6 to TRBJ2-1; 9 positions agree with TRBD1. Germline V gene data show CDR1 as SGHVS and CDR2 as FNYEAQ. The CDR3 consists of 16 residues. V was clipped by 5 bases and J by 7 bases; unmatched bases: 12. CDR3 nucleotide sequence: TGTGCCAGCAGCCAAAGGGACAGGGAGCTGCGTAATGAGCAGTTCTTC. Amino acids: CASSQRDRELRNEQFF.

The J gene is TRBJ2-3, the V gene TRBV4-2; no clear D. Germline CDR1 is LGHNA and CDR2 is YNFKEQ. Trimming removed 2 bases from V and 2 bases from J, with 20 bases in between. This CDR3 is built from 18 residues. The CDR3 coding sequence is TGTGCCAGCAGCCAACCCCTTGGCTCCCTGGGTCTCACAGATACGCAGTATTTT. Its protein is CASSQPLGSLGLTDTQYF.

V usage is TRBV4-3 and J usage is TRBJ2-7; 9 bases line up with TRBD2. V shed 5 bases and J 3 bases; nucleotides not matched to a gene: 8. The length of the CDR3 is 15 residues. In germline, CDR1 is LGHNA, CDR2 YSLEER. The chain's CDR3 is CASSTPTSGNYEQYF. CDR3 nucleotide sequence: TGCGCCAGCAGCACCCCGACTAGCGGCAACTACGAGCAGTACTTC.

This chain connects TRBV5-1 to TRBJ1-1, with D maybe TRBD1 (6 bases). Germline V gene sequence: CDR1 SGHRS, CDR2 YFSETQ. The germline V and J ends were trimmed by 2 bases and 5 bases, with 13 bases remaining between them. The CDR3 loop spans 14 amino acids. The DNA of the CDR3 is TGCGCCAGCAGCTTCACAGGGTCGGGAACTGAAGCTTTCTTT. Protein sequence: CASSFTGSGTEAFF. The full variable domain, completed using reference TRBV5-1 and TRBJ1-1, is KAGVTQTPRYLIKTRGQQVTLSCSPISGHRSVSWYQQTPGQGLQFLFEYFSETQRNKGNFPGRFSGRQFSNSRSEMNVSTLELGDSALYLCASSFTGSGTEAFFGQGTRLTVV.

The chain carries TRBV12-3 or TRBV12-4 and TRBJ2-2; tentatively, D is TRBD1 (6 bases). Trimming stripped 3 bases from V and 5 bases from J, with 7 bases between. CDR3 size: 13 residues. This chain's CDR3 is CASSFGTTGELFF. The CDR3 DNA reads as TGTGCCAGCAGTTTCGGGACAACCGGGGAGCTGTTTTTT.

Only a few counts were recorded for this clonotype. The chain employs TRBV15 and TRBJ2-1, with D possibly being TRBD2 (5 bases). Trimming pared 1 base from V and 8 bases from J, leaving 18 bases between. Germline values: CDR1 LNHNV, CDR2 YYDKDF (reference sequence). The CDR3 covers 16 residues. The CDR3 DNA reads as TGTGCCACCAGCAGAGGGGAACATTATGACGGGGATGAGCAGTTCTTC. It is translated as CATSRGEHYDGDEQFF.

This sequence joins TRBV6-2 or TRBV6-3 and TRBJ1-1; TRBD1 might be the D (5 bases). With 0 bases removed from V and 1 base from J, the gap between germline ends came to 18 bases. The germline CDR1 and CDR2 sequences are MNHEY and SVGEGT. CDR3 length: 18 residues. This chain's CDR3 is CASSYSSGRHLRNTEAFF. CDR3 nucleotides: TGTGCCAGCAGTTACTCATCGGGACGCCACCTAAGGAACACTGAAGCTTTCTTT.

The V call is TRBV6-1, the J call TRBJ1-2, with TRBD1 matching over 7 bases. Trimming removed 0 bases from V and 4 bases from J; junction bases left unmatched: 11. The CDR3 has 17 residues. Germline-derived CDR1 and CDR2 are MNHNS and SASEGT. Here the CDR3 reads CASSEARGPPPPYGYTF. CDR3 nucleotide sequence: TGTGCCAGCAGTGAAGCAAGGGGGCCCCCACCCCCCTATGGCTACACCTTC.

The V call is TRBV5-5, the J call TRBJ2-7; 10 positions agree with TRBD1. This CDR3 region has 16 residues. V shed 5 bases, J shed 6 bases, and the junction held 14 bases outside the gene matches. The germline gives CDR1 SGHKS, CDR2 YYEKEE (reference sequence). The CDR3 bases are TGTGCCAGCAGAAACCTCCGGGGGACAGGGGTACGCGAGCAGTACTTC. It codes for CASRNLRGTGVREQYF.

V usage is TRBV12-3 or TRBV12-4 and J usage is TRBJ2-7, with D uncertain. This CDR3 is built from 15 residues. Deletions cut 3 bases from V and 5 bases from J, with 17 bases between. This CDR3 is CASSLQAPIYDEQYF. For the CDR3, the DNA is TGTGCCAGCAGTTTGCAGGCTCCTATATACGACGAGCAGTACTTC.

V is TRBV12-3 or TRBV12-4 and J is TRBJ2-5; 7 positions agree with TRBD1. The CDR3 is made up of 15 amino acids. V shed 0 bases, J shed 4 bases, and the junction held 5 bases outside the gene matches. The CDR3 loop is CASSLADRVGETQYF. CDR3 nucleotides: TGTGCCAGCAGTTTAGCTGACAGGGTAGGAGAGACCCAGTACTTC.

The V gene is TRBV5-1, the J gene TRBJ2-1, with D possibly being TRBD1 (6 bases). Trimming removed 2 bases at V and 4 bases at J, with 13 bases between. This CDR3 region has 15 residues. The germline V gene has CDR1 SGHRS and CDR2 YFSETQ. The CDR3 region is CASSFGQGIYNEQFF. The CDR3 bases are TGCGCCAGCAGCTTTGGCCAGGGGATTTACAATGAGCAGTTCTTC.

The CDR3 spells CASSLMASGTDTQYF. The CDR3 DNA sequence: TGTGCCAGCAGCTTGATGGCTAGCGGGACCGATACGCAGTATTTT. J is TRBJ2-3 and V is TRBV5-8; TRBD2 agrees at 9 bases. The CDR3 spans 15 residues. The V segment lost 1 base and the J segment 6 bases; nucleotides outside the gene matches: 6. CDR1 is SGHTS, CDR2 YDEGEE, per germline.

This clonotype appeared a few times. The chain has TRBV20-1 and TRBJ2-7; 7 nucleotides agree with TRBD2. Trimming took 6 bases from V and 3 from J; bases not matched to a gene: 8. The CDR3 length is 13 residues. Germline V gives CDR1 DFQATT, CDR2 SNEGSKA (reference sequence). In nucleotides, the CDR3 is TGCAGTGCGCAGGACGGGGGGTACTACGAGCAGTACTTC. Translating it yields CSAQDGGYYEQYF.

The chain recombines TRBV20-1 with TRBJ2-7; TRBD1 agrees at 8 bases. This CDR3 is 15 amino acids long. The J segment lost 6 bases and the V segment lost 2 bases, leaving 12 bases of the junction unmatched. Germline V gene sequence: CDR1 DFQATT, CDR2 SNEGSKA (reference sequence). The CDR3 bases are TGCAGTGCTAGAACTGACAGGGGACCCCTCTCCGAGCAGTACTTC. The encoded protein is CSARTDRGPLSEQYF.

This chain joins TRBV6-2 or TRBV6-3 and TRBJ2-2, with D perhaps matching TRBD2 (6 bases). CDR3 length: 13 residues. CDR1 and CDR2 (germline): MNHEY, SVGEGT. V was cut by 10 bases and J by 0 bases, with 9 bases left in between. The CDR3 loop is CATLAPNTGELFF. In DNA, the CDR3 is TGTGCCACCCTAGCGCCGAACACCGGGGAGCTGTTTTTT.

The CDR3 coding sequence is TGCAGCGTTGAAGCCCAGGGACAGGGAAGCTATGGCTACACCTTC. Its protein is CSVEAQGQGSYGYTF. This chain connects TRBV29-1 to TRBJ1-2; 9 nucleotides align to TRBD1. V gave up 1 base and J gave up 4 bases; unmatched junction bases: 7. Germline V gene lookup returns CDR1 SQVTM and CDR2 ANQGSEA. The CDR3 contains 15 residues.

This chain connects TRBV6-2 or TRBV6-3 to TRBJ1-1; D is possibly TRBD1 (5 bases). Germline V gives CDR1 MNHEY, CDR2 SVGEGT. The length of the CDR3 is 14 residues. V lost 2 bases and J lost 2, with 9 bases in between. In nucleotides, the CDR3 is TGTGCCAGCAGTTACAAAGACAGCAACACTGAAGCTTTCTTT. This codes for CASSYKDSNTEAFF.

The rearrangement uses TRBV10-3 and TRBJ2-2, with D uncertain. V gave up 4 bases and J gave up 4 bases, with 4 bases separating them. The CDR3 spans 12 residues. CDR1 is ENHRY, CDR2 SYGVKD, per germline. Here the CDR3 reads CAISGPTGELFF. CDR3 DNA sequence: TGTGCCATCAGTGGACCCACCGGGGAGCTGTTTTTT.